Each of the 32 T cell receptor beta chains below was sequenced from the same sample in a study of beta chain features in type 1 diabetes. Study conclusions and caveats: Across all four CD4+ subsets, people with type 1 diabetes showed modestly shorter TCRB CDR3s.

These receptors' antigens are unknown. Expressed TCRB transcripts were sequenced because the entire RNA isolate underwent reverse transcription. Repertoires were generated with immunoSEQ multiplex PCR, while TCRdb's copy carries only in-frame clones and drops some. This table has under 200,000 clones, around a tenth appearing once. Sequenced input: central memory CD4+ T cells from blood. The receptor set was obtained from a man aged 25-40 years with type 1 diabetes.

The J gene is TRBJ2-1, the V gene TRBV2, with D hard to call. Trimming removed 3 bases at V and 0 bases at J, with 9 bases between. The CDR3 covers 15 residues. In germline, CDR1 is SNHLY, CDR2 FYNNEI. CDR3 sequence (DNA): TGTGCCAGCAGTGACGAGGAACACTCCTACAATGAGCAGTTCTTC. Its translation: CASSDEEHSYNEQFF.

The chain has TRBV6-1 and TRBJ2-2; a weak D match, TRBD2 (6 bases). CDR3 size: 15 residues. V was pared by 5 bases and J by 0 bases, with 10 bases between. Germline V gene data show CDR1 as MNHNS and CDR2 as SASEGT. CDR3 in amino acids: CASSRRDPNTGELFF. The DNA of the CDR3 is TGTGCCAGCAGTCGGAGGGACCCGAACACCGGGGAGCTGTTTTTT.

This clone was recorded a few times. A read error may account for a junction end that differs from germline. This rearrangement joins TRBV7-9 to TRBJ2-7; tentative D call: TRBD2 (6 bases). CDR3 size: 14 residues. From germline, CDR1 is SEHNR and CDR2 FQNEAQ (reference sequence). In nucleotides, the CDR3 is TGTGCCAGCAGTTTAGGGCGGGACCGCTACGAGCAGTACTTC. Translation: CASSLGRDRYEQYF. The whole variable domain, remainder taken from reference TRBV7-9 and TRBJ2-7, is DTGVSQNPRHKITKRGQNVTFRCDPISEHNRLYWYRQTLGQGPEFLTYFQNEAQLEKSRLLSDRFSAERPKGSFSTLEIQRTEQGDSAMYLCASSLGRDRYEQYFGPGTRLTVT.

The chain has TRBV27 and TRBJ1-1; 9 nucleotides match TRBD1. The V and J ends lost 6 bases and 2 bases, in that order; junction bases with no gene match: 4. CDR1 and CDR2 (germline): MNHEY, SMNVEV (reference sequence). CDR3 length: 14 amino acids. In DNA, the CDR3 is TGTGCCAGCAGCTACAGGGGGCGCAACACTGAAGCTTTCTTT. Protein sequence: CASSYRGRNTEAFF.

This chain joins TRBV30 and TRBJ1-5; D gene uncertain. This CDR3 is 14 amino acids long. The V gene's germline CDR1 is GTSNPN and CDR2 SVGIG (reference sequence). The V gene lost 0 bases and the J gene lost 6 bases, with 12 bases spanning the gap. The CDR3 spells CAWSVRGNGQPQHF. DNA for the CDR3: TGTGCCTGGAGTGTGCGGGGAAATGGTCAGCCCCAGCATTTT.

The chain couples TRBV7-2 to TRBJ2-3; 7 positions agree with TRBD1. The germline CDR1 and CDR2 sequences are SGHTA and FQGNSA. After removal of 1 base from V and 3 bases from J, the junction contained 4 bases not matched to a gene. The CDR3 is 15 residues long. For the CDR3, the DNA is TGTGCCAGCAGCTTAGGACAGGGTAGGACAGATACGCAGTATTTT. This gives the protein CASSLGQGRTDTQYF.

This clone was found a few times. The rearrangement links TRBV11-1 to TRBJ2-7, with 9 bases matching TRBD1. This CDR3 has 14 residues. Trimming took 6 bases from V and 6 from J; bases not matched to a gene: 9. The V gene's germline CDR1 is SGHAT and CDR2 FQDESV (reference sequence). For the CDR3, the DNA is TGTGCCAGCAGACGGGACAGGGCGGAAGGCGAGCAGTACTTC. Amino acids: CASRRDRAEGEQYF.

The rearrangement links TRBV7-9 to TRBJ2-1; D gene uncertain. The length of the CDR3 is 14 residues. Looked up from germline, CDR1 is SEHNR and CDR2 is FQNEAQ (reference sequence). V lost 2 bases to trimming and J lost 0 bases, with 5 bases between them. The CDR3, as DNA: TGTGCCAGCAGCTTACCTCGCTCCTACAATGAGCAGTTCTTC. It translates to CASSLPRSYNEQFF.

A few counts support this clone. V and J are TRBV28 and TRBJ2-3, with 8 bases fitting TRBD2. The junction had 6 bases not matched to a gene; V was cut back by 7 bases and J by 3 bases. The CDR3 length is 14 residues. CDR1 is MDHEN, CDR2 SYDVKM, per germline. CDR3 protein: CASIPGGATDTQYF. The CDR3 nucleotides read TGTGCCAGCATCCCGGGAGGGGCAACAGATACGCAGTATTTT.

V is TRBV6-1 and J is TRBJ2-7; D perhaps matches TRBD2 (6 bases). Germline CDR1 and CDR2: MNHNS and SASEGT. V lost 4 bases to trimming and J lost 3 bases, with 13 bases between them. The CDR3 consists of 14 residues. The DNA of the CDR3 is TGTGCCAGCAGTGGGGGGGTCCCAAACTACGAGCAGTACTTC. Protein product: CASSGGVPNYEQYF.

This clone showed up just a few times. The chain uses TRBV6-6 and TRBJ2-3; 10 bases align to TRBD2. This CDR3 has 14 amino acids. V lost 6 bases and J lost 4; bases outside the gene matches: 4. The V gene's germline CDR1 is MNHNY and CDR2 SVGAGI (reference sequence). The CDR3 region has the DNA TGTGCCAGCAGCTCTAGCGGGAGCGCAGATACGCAGTATTTT. It translates to CASSSSGSADTQYF.

V usage is TRBV30 and J usage is TRBJ2-2, with TRBD1 identical over 7 bases. Germline V lookup: CDR1 GTSNPN, CDR2 SVGIG (reference sequence). The CDR3 has 15 residues. With V trimmed by 5 bases and J by 1 base, 7 bases remained unmatched. The CDR3 nucleotides are TGTGCCTGGCAAACAGGGGCGCTGAACACCGGGGAGCTGTTTTTT. It translates to CAWQTGALNTGELFF.

This clone was observed a few times. The rearrangement links TRBV4-2 to TRBJ1-5; D uncertain. Looked up from germline, CDR1 is LGHNA and CDR2 is YNFKEQ. Trimming stripped 0 bases from V and 7 bases from J, with 7 bases between. The CDR3 spans 13 residues. In DNA form, the CDR3 reads TGTGCCAGCAGCCAAGACACAGAGCAGCCCCAGCATTTT. Protein product: CASSQDTEQPQHF.

This clone has only a few counts. This chain uses TRBV14 with TRBJ2-7, with 9 bases fitting TRBD1. This CDR3 comprises 14 residues. The V and J ends lost 7 bases and 0 bases, in that order; junction bases with no gene match: 4. The germline V gene has CDR1 SGHDN and CDR2 FVKESK. For the CDR3, the DNA is TGTGCCAGCACGCGGGACAGGGCCTCCTACGAGCAGTACTTC. Amino acid sequence: CASTRDRASYEQYF.

V usage is TRBV6-6 and J usage is TRBJ1-5; unclear D gene. Between the trimmed V and J ends, which lost 8 bases and 2 bases, there was a span of 10 bases. Germline CDR1 reads MNHNY; CDR2 reads SVGAGI (reference sequence). This CDR3 has 13 residues. The CDR3 loop reads CASSDQGNQPQHF. CDR3 sequence (DNA): TGTGCCAGCTCGGATCAGGGCAATCAGCCCCAGCATTTT.

The V and J genes are TRBV2 and TRBJ1-5; D uncertain. There are 16 residues in the CDR3. The V and J ends lost 6 bases and 2 bases respectively, with 17 bases between them. CDR1 is SNHLY, CDR2 FYNNEI, per germline. CDR3 amino acids: CASSKSESRGNQPQHF. CDR3 sequence (DNA): TGTGCCAGCAGCAAATCCGAGTCCCGTGGCAATCAGCCCCAGCATTTT. Using reference TRBV2 and TRBJ1-5 for the parts outside the CDR3, the full variable domain is EPEVTQTPSHQVTQMGQEVILRCVPISNHLYFYWYRQILGQKVEFLVSFYNNEISEKSEIFDDQFSVERPDGSNFTLKIRSTKLEDSAMYFCASSKSESRGNQPQHFGDGTRLSIL.

The rearrangement joins TRBV11-3 to TRBJ2-1; TRBD2 matches at 8 bases. V dropped 5 bases and J dropped 0; count of bases not matched to a gene: 3. Germline CDR1 SGHNT, CDR2 YENEEA. The CDR3 is 15 residues long. Written as DNA, the CDR3 is TGTGCCAGCAGCAAAAGCGGGAGCTCCTACAATGAGCAGTTCTTC. Translated: CASSKSGSSYNEQFF.

This clone was seen more than once but under ten times. The chain carries TRBV2 and TRBJ2-2; D ambiguous. The CDR3 spans 13 residues. Between the trimmed V and J ends, which lost 7 bases and 0 bases, there was a span of 6 bases. Germline V gives CDR1 SNHLY, CDR2 FYNNEI. The CDR3 reads CASMAANTGELFF. The CDR3 DNA is TGTGCCAGCATGGCGGCGAACACCGGGGAGCTGTTTTTT.

The chain combines TRBV7-6 with TRBJ2-7; D is undetermined. Trimming removed 7 bases from V and 3 bases from J, with 7 bases in between. The CDR3 runs 11 residues. Germline lookup yields CDR1 SGHVS and CDR2 FNYEAQ. In DNA form, the CDR3 reads TGTGCCAGCACCTCGGGCTACGAGCAGTACTTC. It encodes CASTSGYEQYF.

This clone was detected only a few times. The gene calls are TRBV28 and TRBJ2-7, with TRBD2 identical over 10 bases. V shed 6 bases, J shed 2 bases, and the junction held 16 bases outside the gene matches. The CDR3 spans 18 residues. CDR1 is MDHEN and CDR2 is SYDVKM in the germline V gene. This CDR3 reads CASRPRGTSEPDAYEQYF. CDR3 nucleotide sequence: TGTGCCAGCAGACCTAGGGGGACTAGCGAACCTGACGCCTACGAGCAGTACTTC.

As regards this clone: The same CDR3 can be traced to other DNA sequences in this sample. V is TRBV20-1 and J is TRBJ2-5; D gene unclear. The CDR3 has 10 amino acids. Trimming removed 5 bases from V and 5 bases from J, with 6 bases in between. The V gene's germline CDR1 is DFQATT and CDR2 SNEGSKA (reference sequence). CDR3 amino acids: CSAWRETQYF. Here the CDR3 DNA reads TGCAGTGCTTGGCGGGAGACCCAGTACTTC.

DNA of the CDR3: TGTGCCAGCAGCGACCGGGACTTAAGGGAGCAGTACTTC. Translating gives CASSDRDLREQYF. The rearrangement uses TRBV4-2 and TRBJ2-7; D is perhaps TRBD2 (6 bases). The V and J ends lost 5 bases and 7 bases respectively, with 15 bases between them. Germline assignment: CDR1 LGHNA and CDR2 YNFKEQ. This CDR3 has 13 residues.

This clone was seen only a few times. The chain links TRBV4-1 to TRBJ2-2; tentatively, D is TRBD1 (6 bases). Trimming took off 3 bases at V and 6 bases at J, with 17 bases between the two ends. This CDR3 is built from 16 residues. Germline loops: CDR1 MGHRA, CDR2 YSYEKL. DNA of the CDR3: TGCGCCAGCAGCCATCCCTCTCCACAGGGTGCCGGGGAGCTGTTTTTT. It is translated as CASSHPSPQGAGELFF.

About this clone itself: Other DNA sequences in this sample translate to the same CDR3. The rearrangement joins TRBV2 to TRBJ1-1; D perhaps matches TRBD1 (5 bases). Looked up from germline, CDR1 is SNHLY and CDR2 is FYNNEI. This CDR3 has 14 residues. The V and J ends lost 3 bases and 3 bases respectively, with 11 bases between them. CDR3 nucleotides: TGTGCCAGCAGTGAGAATAGGGGCTACACTGAAGCTTTCTTT. This codes for CASSENRGYTEAFF.

This clone has more than one count but fewer than ten. The chain carries TRBV11-2 and TRBJ2-1; 8 nucleotides match TRBD2. The germline CDR1 and CDR2 sequences are SGHAT and FQNNGV. V trimming: 1 base; J trimming: 8 bases; junction bases outside the gene matches: 10. This CDR3 is built from 16 residues. The CDR3 coding sequence is TGTGCCAGCAGCTTAGGCCAGGGACTAGAATCGGATGAGCAGTTCTTC. Protein: CASSLGQGLESDEQFF.

V and J are TRBV11-1 and TRBJ2-1, with 11 positions matching TRBD1. The CDR3 runs to 16 residues. CDR1 SGHAT and CDR2 FQDESV come from the germline V gene (reference sequence). With 5 bases clipped from V and 9 bases from J, the junction kept 12 bases outside the gene matches. The CDR3: CASSPGGGQGVVEQFF. DNA for the CDR3: TGTGCCAGCAGCCCAGGGGGGGGACAGGGGGTAGTTGAGCAGTTCTTC.

The V call is TRBV2, the J call TRBJ2-1, with 8 bases identical to TRBD2. Germline CDR1 reads SNHLY; CDR2 reads FYNNEI. Trimming at V came to 4 bases and at J to 15 bases, leaving 8 bases not matched to a gene. This CDR3 has 12 amino acids. The CDR3 loop reads CASSGSSGSGFF. The CDR3 region has the DNA TGTGCCAGCAGTGGGTCCAGCGGGAGTGGGTTCTTC.

CDR3 DNA sequence: TGTGCCAGCAGCTTGGAATCGGGAGCGAACACCGGGGAGCTGTTTTTT. Encoded protein: CASSLESGANTGELFF. V and J are TRBV5-4 and TRBJ2-2; possibly TRBD2 for D (6 bases). The CDR3 spans 16 residues. The V gene lost 0 bases and the J gene lost 0 bases, with 9 bases spanning the gap. Germline V gene data show CDR1 as SGHNT and CDR2 as YYREEE (reference sequence). Supplemented by reference TRBV5-4 and TRBJ2-2, the full variable domain reads ETGVTQSPTHLIKTRGQQVTLRCSSQSGHNTVSWYQQALGQGPQFIFQYYREEENGRGNFPPRFSGLQFPNYSSELNVNALELDDSALYLCASSLESGANTGELFFGEGSRLTVL.

The sample holds a few counts of this clone. J is TRBJ2-3 and V is TRBV5-5, with 10 bases lining up with TRBD2. From germline, CDR1 is SGHKS and CDR2 YYEKEE (reference sequence). This CDR3 region has 16 residues. Unmatched junction bases numbered 5, after V lost 4 bases and J lost 0 bases. The CDR3 here is CASSSGTSDSTDTQYF. The CDR3 coding sequence is TGTGCCAGCAGCAGCGGGACTAGCGATAGCACAGATACGCAGTATTTT.

The V and J genes are TRBV6-6 and TRBJ2-7; D is uncertain. With 5 bases removed from V and 0 bases from J, the gap between germline ends came to 2 bases. CDR1 is MNHNY, CDR2 SVGAGI, per germline (reference sequence). The CDR3 length is 11 residues. CDR3 sequence reads: CASSRSYEQYF. CDR3 bases: TGTGCCAGCAGTCGCTCCTACGAGCAGTACTTC.

This chain connects TRBV7-9 to TRBJ2-1, with 10 bases lining up with TRBD2. The germline V gene encodes CDR1 SEHNR and CDR2 FQNEAQ (reference sequence). The CDR3 has 17 residues. With 4 bases clipped from V and 4 bases from J, the junction kept 10 bases outside the gene matches. The CDR3 sequence is CASSSGGRAGGYNEQFF. Written as DNA, the CDR3 is TGTGCCAGCAGCTCAGGGGGCCGAGCGGGAGGGTACAATGAGCAGTTCTTC. The entire variable domain, with the rest obtained from reference TRBV7-9 and TRBJ2-1, is as follows: DTGVSQNPRHKITKRGQNVTFRCDPISEHNRLYWYRQTLGQGPEFLTYFQNEAQLEKSRLLSDRFSAERPKGSFSTLEIQRTEQGDSAMYLCASSSGGRAGGYNEQFFGPGTRLTVL.

The chain joins TRBV29-1 to TRBJ1-4; tentatively, D is TRBD1 (6 bases). Trimming left V 3 bases short and J 8 bases short, with 10 bases between. Germline lookup yields CDR1 SQVTM and CDR2 ANQGSEA. The CDR3 has 12 residues. The CDR3 loop reads CSVDRGGEKLFF. The CDR3 bases are TGCAGCGTTGACAGGGGTGGGGAAAAACTGTTTTTT.